These 4 T cell receptor beta chains share one sample of origin, sequenced in a study of T-cell memory formation after mild COVID-19. MiXCR, applied by TCRdb to the 5' RACE reads, yields one record per CDR3 protein. The data contain about 90,000 distinct CDR3 sequences, around 13% of them singletons. The specimen sequenced was PBMCs or a T cell subset sorted from them (not recorded which). These receptors were obtained from an adult woman who had mild COVID-19 (a few samples of this study predate the infection). Cell type and time point are not known.

A few counts support this clonotype. The rearrangement links TRBV4-3 to TRBJ2-7, with 10 nucleotides matching TRBD1. The CDR3 sequence is 16 residues long. V lost 5 bases and J lost 3; bases outside the gene matches: 10. Germline-derived CDR1 and CDR2 are LGHNA and YSLEER. This chain's CDR3 is CASSYSGTGEVYEQYF. CDR3 DNA: TGCGCCAGCAGCTACTCCGGGACAGGGGAAGTCTACGAGCAGTACTTC.

This chain joins TRBV5-6 and TRBJ2-1; possible D gene TRBD1, 5 bases. The CDR3 runs 14 residues. Trimming stripped 0 bases from V and 4 bases from J, with 8 bases between. Germline-derived CDR1 and CDR2 are SGHDT and YYEEEE. CDR3: CASSLDDSYNEQFF. CDR3 DNA sequence: TGTGCCAGCAGCTTGGATGACAGTTACAATGAGCAGTTCTTC.

In this sample, this clonotype turned up a few times. V usage is TRBV11-3 and J usage is TRBJ2-7; 8 nucleotides agree with TRBD2. The CDR3 spans 14 residues. Germline V gene sequence: CDR1 SGHNT, CDR2 YENEEA. CDR3: CASGYSGIPYEQYF. CDR3 sequence (DNA): TGTGCTAGCGGGTATAGCGGGATCCCCTACGAGCAGTACTTC.

This chain joins TRBV6-4 and TRBJ2-2; 7 bases match TRBD1. The V and J ends lost 3 bases and 2 bases, in that order; junction bases with no gene match: 12. The CDR3 is made up of 18 amino acids. Germline CDR1 MRHNA, CDR2 SNTAGT. The CDR3 DNA reads TGTGCCAGCAGTGAACTTTATGTGACAGGGTCTAACACCGGGGAGCTGTTTTTT. Translating it yields CASSELYVTGSNTGELFF.